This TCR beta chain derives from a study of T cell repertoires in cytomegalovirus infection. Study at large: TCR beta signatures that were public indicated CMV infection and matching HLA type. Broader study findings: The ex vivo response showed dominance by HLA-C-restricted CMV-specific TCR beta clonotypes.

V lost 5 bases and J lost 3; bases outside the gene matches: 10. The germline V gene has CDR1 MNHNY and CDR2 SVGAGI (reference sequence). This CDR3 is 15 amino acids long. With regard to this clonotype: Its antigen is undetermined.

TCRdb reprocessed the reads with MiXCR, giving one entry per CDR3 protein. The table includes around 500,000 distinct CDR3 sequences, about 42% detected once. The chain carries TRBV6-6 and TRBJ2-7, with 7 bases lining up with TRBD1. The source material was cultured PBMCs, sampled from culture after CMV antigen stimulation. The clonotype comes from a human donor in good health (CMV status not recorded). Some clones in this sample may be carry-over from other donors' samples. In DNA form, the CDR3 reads TGTGCCAGCAGTGACGGTAGAGACAGGGTCTACGAGCAGTACTTC. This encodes CASSDGRDRVYEQYF.